The 14 T cell receptor beta chains presented below share a single source sample, sequenced in a study of long-term antiretroviral therapy in people with HIV. Survey-level resolution applied to immunoSEQ assay v3.0. Clones were read by immunoSEQ multiplex PCR, and TCRdb kept only the in-frame ones, dropping some. Of 20,000 to 25,000 clones listed, around 81% are singletons. This specimen was unsorted PBMCs, taken 1.5 years after starting antiretroviral therapy. Source of these receptors: a man aged 25 to 40 with HIV.

This chain uses TRBV7-2 with TRBJ1-2; no clear D gene. CDR3 length: 14 amino acids. Trimming stripped 0 bases from V and 7 bases from J, with 12 bases between. CDR1 SGHTA and CDR2 FQGNSA come from the germline V gene. Here the CDR3 reads CASSLADIAGGYTF. For the CDR3, the DNA is TGTGCCAGCAGCTTAGCGGATATTGCGGGTGGCTACACCTTC.

The chain uses TRBV10-3 and TRBJ2-3, with TRBD2 matching 8 bases. This CDR3 has 15 amino acids. V lost 6 bases to trimming and J lost 3 bases; unmatched junction nucleotides: 8. The V gene's germline CDR1 is ENHRY and CDR2 SYGVKD. The CDR3 DNA follows: TGTGCCATCAGGGAGAGCGGGGGCGGAACAGATACGCAGTATTTT. It is translated as CAIRESGGGTDTQYF.

This clone was picked up a small number of times. J is TRBJ2-7 and V is TRBV15, with D possibly being TRBD1 (5 bases). The CDR3 consists of 16 residues. Germline values: CDR1 LNHNV, CDR2 YYDKDF (reference sequence). V was cut by 0 bases and J by 2 bases, with 14 bases left in between. This CDR3 is CATSRDPWQGTYEQYF. CDR3 coding DNA: TGTGCCACCAGCAGAGATCCGTGGCAGGGTACCTACGAGCAGTACTTC.

This clone has just one count. This chain links TRBV5-1 with TRBJ2-5, with D perhaps matching TRBD2 (7 bases). V shed 5 bases and J shed 2 bases, with 16 bases lying between them. This CDR3 is 15 amino acids long. Germline-derived CDR1 and CDR2 are SGHRS and YFSETQ. The chain's CDR3 is CASSSIGGAQETQYF. The CDR3 nucleotides read TGCGCCAGCAGTTCCATTGGGGGGGCTCAAGAGACCCAGTACTTC.

For this clone: One base away lies a much larger clone, so this may be a sequencing read error. Within the sample, other DNA sequences also encode this same CDR3. The chain links TRBV6-6 to TRBJ1-5; perhaps TRBD1 as D (6 bases). V lost 6 bases and J 3 bases, leaving 12 bases between the germline ends. This CDR3 is built from 14 residues. CDR1 is MNHNY and CDR2 is SVGAGI in the germline V gene (reference sequence). The CDR3 coding sequence is TGTGCCAGCAGCCCGACGGGGGCCAATCAGCCCCAGCATTTT. Protein: CASSPTGANQPQHF.

The V gene is TRBV6-5, the J gene TRBJ1-3; D remains ambiguous. The V and J ends lost 6 bases and 0 bases respectively, with 6 bases between them. CDR3 length equals 13 residues. CDR1 is MNHEY and CDR2 is SVGAGI in the germline V gene. The CDR3 protein is CASSLASGNTIYF. The CDR3 coding sequence is TGTGCCAGCAGCTTGGCCTCTGGAAACACCATATATTTT.

The genes are TRBV5-1 and TRBJ2-2, with 10 bases fitting TRBD1. With V trimmed by 3 bases and J by 3 bases, 20 bases remained unmatched. This CDR3 comprises 21 residues. Germline V CDR1 and CDR2: SGHRS, YFSETQ. The CDR3: CASSSNVLTGGPSGDTGELFF. The CDR3 nucleotides read TGCGCCAGCAGCTCAAATGTCCTGACAGGGGGCCCCTCTGGGGACACCGGGGAGCTGTTTTTT. Full variable domain (rest looked up from reference TRBV5-1 and TRBJ2-2): KAGVTQTPRYLIKTRGQQVTLSCSPISGHRSVSWYQQTPGQGLQFLFEYFSETQRNKGNFPGRFSGRQFSNSRSEMNVSTLELGDSALYLCASSSNVLTGGPSGDTGELFFGEGSRLTVL.

This chain connects TRBV4-1 to TRBJ1-1; D is possibly TRBD1 (6 bases). Germline V gene sequence: CDR1 MGHRA, CDR2 YSYEKL. This CDR3 is built from 13 residues. V lost 3 bases to trimming and J lost 5 bases, with 10 bases between them. The CDR3 nucleotides are TGCGCCAGCAGCCAGGGCGACAGGACTGAAGCTTTCTTT. Translating it yields CASSQGDRTEAFF.

The chain uses TRBV29-1 and TRBJ2-7, with TRBD2 identical over 10 bases. Per germline, CDR1 SQVTM and CDR2 ANQGSEA. J gave up 9 bases and V 2 bases, and 13 bases lay outside the gene matches. The CDR3 covers 15 residues. DNA for the CDR3: TGCAGCGTTGAAAAAGGCGAGCGGGAGGGAATAGGGCAGTACTTC. It translates to CSVEKGEREGIGQYF.

The chain is built from TRBV5-4 and TRBJ2-7; 13 nucleotides match TRBD2. The CDR3 extends over 17 amino acids. CDR1 is SGHNT, CDR2 YYREEE, per germline (reference sequence). V lost 4 bases, J lost 5 bases, and 12 bases stayed unmatched. CDR3 loop: CASSPPGTSGIWDEQYF. CDR3 nucleotides: TGTGCCAGCAGCCCACCCGGGACTAGCGGGATCTGGGACGAGCAGTACTTC.

The chain uses TRBV13 and TRBJ2-1; D call uncertain. This CDR3 has 13 amino acids. The germline V gene has CDR1 PRHDT and CDR2 FYEKMQ (reference sequence). Trimming pared 5 bases from V and 0 bases from J, leaving 5 bases between. The CDR3 nucleotides are TGTGCCAGCAGCAAAAGCTCCTACAATGAGCAGTTCTTC. It translates to CASSKSSYNEQFF.

V and J are TRBV5-8 and TRBJ1-2; possibly TRBD1 for D (6 bases). The ends were cut back, 2 bases at V and 8 bases at J, with 16 bases in the middle. The CDR3 spans 14 residues. Germline CDR1 is SGHTS and CDR2 is YDEGEE. CDR3 loop: CASSLGTQTGGYTF. CDR3 in DNA: TGTGCCAGCAGCTTAGGGACACAGACAGGAGGCTACACCTTC.

This clone was observed a handful of times. V gene TRBV6-1 combines with J gene TRBJ1-2; TRBD1 might be the D (6 bases). CDR1 and CDR2 (germline): MNHNS, SASEGT. The CDR3 has 15 residues. V was cut by 3 bases and J by 0 bases, with 11 bases left in between. CDR3 bases: TGTGCCAGCAGTGAGCCTACAGGGCCTAACTATGGCTACACCTTC. It codes for CASSEPTGPNYGYTF.

V and J are TRBV25-1 and TRBJ1-5; perhaps TRBD1 as D (5 bases). Per the germline V gene, CDR1 is MGHDK and CDR2 is SYGVNS. This CDR3 spans 14 amino acids. V gave up 1 base and J gave up 4 bases, with 8 bases separating them. Written as DNA, the CDR3 is TGTGCCAGCAGTGAATTTGGGGGAAATCAGCCCCAGCATTTT. This gives the protein CASSEFGGNQPQHF.